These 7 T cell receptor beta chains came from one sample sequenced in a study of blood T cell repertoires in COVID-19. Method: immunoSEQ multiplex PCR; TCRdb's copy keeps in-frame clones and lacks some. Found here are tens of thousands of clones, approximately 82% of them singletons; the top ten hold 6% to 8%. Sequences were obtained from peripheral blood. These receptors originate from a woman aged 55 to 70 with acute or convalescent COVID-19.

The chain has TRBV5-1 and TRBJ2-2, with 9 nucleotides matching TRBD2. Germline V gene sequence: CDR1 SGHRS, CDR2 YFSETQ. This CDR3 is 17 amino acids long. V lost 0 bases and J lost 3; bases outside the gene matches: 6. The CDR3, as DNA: TGCGCCAGCAGCTTGGCCTCAGCGGGGGGTTACACCGGGGAGCTGTTTTTT. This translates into CASSLASAGGYTGELFF.

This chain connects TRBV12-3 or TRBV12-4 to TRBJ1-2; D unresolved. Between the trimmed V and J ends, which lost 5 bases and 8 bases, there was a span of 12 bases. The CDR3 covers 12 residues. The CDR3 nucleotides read TGTGCCAGCAGTCAACAGATTTCCGGCTACACCTTC. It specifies CASSQQISGYTF.

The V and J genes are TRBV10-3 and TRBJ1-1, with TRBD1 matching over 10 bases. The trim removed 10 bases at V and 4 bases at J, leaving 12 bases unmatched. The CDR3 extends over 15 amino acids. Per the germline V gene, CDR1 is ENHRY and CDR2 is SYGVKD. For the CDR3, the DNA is TGTGCCACCCATGGACAGGGGGAGTCGAGCACTGAAGCTTTCTTT. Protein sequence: CATHGQGESSTEAFF.

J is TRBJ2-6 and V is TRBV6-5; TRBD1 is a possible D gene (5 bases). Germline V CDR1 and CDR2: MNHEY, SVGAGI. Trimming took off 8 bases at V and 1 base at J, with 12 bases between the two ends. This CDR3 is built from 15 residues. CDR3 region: CASRKTDSGANVLTF. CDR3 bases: TGTGCCAGCCGGAAGACAGATTCTGGGGCCAACGTCCTGACTTTC.

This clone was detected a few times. The DNA for the CDR3 is TGTGCCAGCAGCCAGGTCCCCATTAATTCACCCCTCCACTTT. As protein: CASSQVPINSPLHF. The chain links TRBV7-3 to TRBJ1-6, with D hard to call. Between the trimmed V and J ends, which lost 5 bases and 6 bases, there was a span of 11 bases. The CDR3 covers 14 residues. CDR1 SGHTA and CDR2 FQGTGA come from the germline V gene.

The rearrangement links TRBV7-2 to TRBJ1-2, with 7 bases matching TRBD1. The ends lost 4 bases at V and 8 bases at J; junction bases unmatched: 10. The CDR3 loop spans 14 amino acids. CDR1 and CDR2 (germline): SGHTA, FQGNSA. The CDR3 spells CASSSAGGKGGYTF. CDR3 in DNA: TGTGCCAGCAGCTCCGCAGGGGGGAAAGGAGGCTACACCTTC.

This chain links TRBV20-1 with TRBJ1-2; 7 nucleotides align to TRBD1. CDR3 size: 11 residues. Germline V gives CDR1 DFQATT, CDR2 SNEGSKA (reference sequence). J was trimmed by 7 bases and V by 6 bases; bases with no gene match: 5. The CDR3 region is CSARAGGGYTF. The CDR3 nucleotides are TGCAGTGCCCGAGCAGGGGGTGGCTACACCTTC.